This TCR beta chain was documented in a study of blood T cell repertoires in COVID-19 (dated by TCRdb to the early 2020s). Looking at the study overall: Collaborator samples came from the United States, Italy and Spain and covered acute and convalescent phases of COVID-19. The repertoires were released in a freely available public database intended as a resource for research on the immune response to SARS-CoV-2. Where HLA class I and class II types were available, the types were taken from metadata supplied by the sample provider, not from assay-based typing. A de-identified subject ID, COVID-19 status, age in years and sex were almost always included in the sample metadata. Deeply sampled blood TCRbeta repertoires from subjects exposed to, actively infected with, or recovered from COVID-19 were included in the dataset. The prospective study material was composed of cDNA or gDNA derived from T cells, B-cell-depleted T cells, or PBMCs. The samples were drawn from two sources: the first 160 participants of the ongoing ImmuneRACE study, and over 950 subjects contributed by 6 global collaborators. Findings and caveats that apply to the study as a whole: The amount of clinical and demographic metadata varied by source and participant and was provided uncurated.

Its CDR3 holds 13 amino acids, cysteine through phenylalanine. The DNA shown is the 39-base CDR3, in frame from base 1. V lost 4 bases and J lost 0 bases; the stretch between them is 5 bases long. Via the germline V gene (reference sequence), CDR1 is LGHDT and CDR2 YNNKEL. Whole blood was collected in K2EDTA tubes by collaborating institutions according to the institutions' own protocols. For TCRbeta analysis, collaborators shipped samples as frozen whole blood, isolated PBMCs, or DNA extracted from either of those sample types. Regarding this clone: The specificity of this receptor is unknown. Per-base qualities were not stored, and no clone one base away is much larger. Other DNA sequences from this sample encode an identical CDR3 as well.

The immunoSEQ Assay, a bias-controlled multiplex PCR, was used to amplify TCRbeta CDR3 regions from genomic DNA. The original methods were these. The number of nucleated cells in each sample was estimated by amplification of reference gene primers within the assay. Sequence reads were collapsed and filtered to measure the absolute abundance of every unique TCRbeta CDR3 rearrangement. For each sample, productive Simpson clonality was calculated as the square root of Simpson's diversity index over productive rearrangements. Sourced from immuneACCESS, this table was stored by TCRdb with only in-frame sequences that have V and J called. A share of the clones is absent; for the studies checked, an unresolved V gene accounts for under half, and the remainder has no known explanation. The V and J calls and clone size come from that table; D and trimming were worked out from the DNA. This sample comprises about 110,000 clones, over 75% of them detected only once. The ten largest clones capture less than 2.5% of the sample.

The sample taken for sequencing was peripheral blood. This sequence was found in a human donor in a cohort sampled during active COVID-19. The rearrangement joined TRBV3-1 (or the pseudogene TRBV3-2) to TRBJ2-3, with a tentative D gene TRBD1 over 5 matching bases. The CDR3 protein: CASSRTSTDTQYF. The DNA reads TGTGCCAGCAGCCGGACAAGCACAGATACGCAGTATTTT.